This is a list of T cell receptor beta chains from one sample in a study of PD-1 blockade in classical Hodgkin lymphoma. Clones were sequenced by immunoSEQ multiplex PCR, and TCRdb holds only the in-frame ones, with some missing. The sample has 35,000 to 45,000 clones; approximately 69% are singletons. The sequenced sample was peripheral blood mononuclear cells (PBMCs), obtained before the second cycle of nivolumab. These receptor sequences come from a human donor with classical Hodgkin lymphoma. Both conserved end residues are part of each CDR3. The order of the fields is V gene, J gene, D gene, clone size, CDR3 protein, CDR3 DNA. The D gene is left open where the match is weak. The size of a clone is reported for some rows only, either as once, few or many, or as a class for expanded clones.

v_call: TRBV5-1; j_call: TRBJ2-3; d_call: TRBD2; clone_size: few; cdr3_aa: CASSLTSGTNTDTQYF; cdr3_nt: TGCGCCAGCAGCTTGACTAGCGGGACCAACACAGATACGCAGTATTTT
v_call: TRBV5-1; j_call: TRBJ2-7; d_call: TRBD1; clone_size: NA; cdr3_aa: CASSSGTVAYEQYF; cdr3_nt: TGCGCCAGCAGCTCCGGGACAGTGGCGTACGAGCAGTACTTC
v_call: TRBV5-1; j_call: TRBJ2-2; d_call: TRBD1; clone_size: NA; cdr3_aa: CASSPGTGNTGELFF; cdr3_nt: TGCGCCAGCAGCCCGGGGACAGGGAACACCGGGGAGCTGTTTTTT
v_call: TRBV5-4; j_call: TRBJ2-1; d_call: NA; clone_size: once; cdr3_aa: CASSSEYEADEQFF; cdr3_nt: TGTGCCAGCAGCTCCGAGTACGAGGCTGATGAGCAGTTCTTC
v_call: TRBV5-5; j_call: TRBJ2-1; d_call: NA; clone_size: once; cdr3_aa: CASSLENSSEFF; cdr3_nt: TGTGCCAGCAGCTTAGAAAACAGCTCAGAGTTCTTC
v_call: TRBV9; j_call: TRBJ1-2; d_call: NA; clone_size: NA; cdr3_aa: CASSGTRQELDGYTF; cdr3_nt: TGTGCCAGCAGCGGCACAAGACAGGAGTTGGATGGCTACACCTTC
v_call: TRBV7-8; j_call: TRBJ1-1; d_call: NA; clone_size: few; cdr3_aa: CASSLARNTEAFF; cdr3_nt: TGTGCCAGCAGCTTAGCCCGGAACACTGAAGCTTTCTTT
v_call: TRBV7-9; j_call: TRBJ2-1; d_call: NA; clone_size: NA; cdr3_aa: CASSPVGNEQFF; cdr3_nt: TGTGCCAGCAGCCCGGTGGGCAATGAGCAGTTCTTC
v_call: TRBV10-3; j_call: TRBJ1-2; d_call: NA; clone_size: NA; cdr3_aa: CAISDALTNYGYTF; cdr3_nt: TGTGCCATCAGTGATGCATTAACTAACTATGGCTACACCTTC
v_call: TRBV28; j_call: TRBJ2-3; d_call: TRBD2; clone_size: NA; cdr3_aa: CASSLFGRLAGKGTDTQYF; cdr3_nt: TGTGCCAGCAGTTTATTCGGTAGACTAGCGGGAAAAGGGACAGATACGCAGTATTTT
v_call: TRBV6-1; j_call: TRBJ2-1; d_call: NA; clone_size: NA; cdr3_aa: CATCFGTGACNEQFF; cdr3_nt: TGTGCCACCTGCTTTGGGACCGGGGCATGCAATGAGCAGTTCTTC
v_call: TRBV9; j_call: TRBJ2-1; d_call: NA; clone_size: NA; cdr3_aa: CASSVRAGNEQFF; cdr3_nt: TGTGCCAGCAGCGTAAGGGCAGGGAATGAGCAGTTCTTC
v_call: TRBV11-3; j_call: TRBJ1-1; d_call: NA; clone_size: NA; cdr3_aa: CASSLSGVNTEAFF; cdr3_nt: TGTGCCAGCAGCTTATCAGGGGTGAACACTGAAGCTTTCTTT
v_call: TRBV12-5; j_call: TRBJ2-7; d_call: NA; clone_size: NA; cdr3_aa: CASGLVRGGTPSYEQYF; cdr3_nt: TGTGCTAGTGGTTTGGTACGCGGCGGGACCCCTTCCTACGAGCAGTACTTC
v_call: TRBV27; j_call: TRBJ2-7; d_call: NA; clone_size: once; cdr3_aa: CASSRQRSSYEQYF; cdr3_nt: TGTGCCAGCAGCAGACAGCGTAGCTCCTACGAGCAGTACTTC
v_call: TRBV30; j_call: TRBJ2-2; d_call: NA; clone_size: NA; cdr3_aa: CGLGGTGELFF; cdr3_nt: TGTGGACTCGGGGGCACCGGGGAGCTGTTTTTT
v_call: TRBV5-1; j_call: TRBJ1-6; d_call: NA; clone_size: NA; cdr3_aa: CASSLARFGGQNSPLHF; cdr3_nt: TGCGCCAGCAGCTTGGCGCGGTTTGGCGGACAAAATTCACCCCTCCACTTT
v_call: TRBV6-5; j_call: TRBJ1-2; d_call: TRBD1; clone_size: medium-sized; cdr3_aa: CASSRGQGYGYTF; cdr3_nt: TGTGCCAGCAGCCGAGGACAGGGCTATGGCTACACCTTC
v_call: TRBV10-3; j_call: TRBJ2-7; d_call: TRBD1; clone_size: few; cdr3_aa: CAIGGVSYEQYF; cdr3_nt: TGTGCCATAGGGGGCGTCAGCTACGAGCAGTACTTC
v_call: TRBV15; j_call: TRBJ2-3; d_call: NA; clone_size: NA; cdr3_aa: CATSSSVPDTQYF; cdr3_nt: TGTGCCACCAGCAGTAGTGTCCCAGATACGCAGTATTTT
v_call: TRBV20-1; j_call: TRBJ1-1; d_call: NA; clone_size: few; cdr3_aa: CSGITNTEAFF; cdr3_nt: TGCAGTGGAATAACAAACACTGAAGCTTTCTTT
v_call: TRBV27; j_call: TRBJ2-5; d_call: NA; clone_size: NA; cdr3_aa: CASSSPPGTGETQYF; cdr3_nt: TGTGCCAGCAGTTCCCCCCCCGGGACTGGAGAGACCCAGTACTTC
v_call: TRBV7-9; j_call: TRBJ1-1; d_call: NA; clone_size: medium-sized; cdr3_aa: CASSPVLAHTEAFF; cdr3_nt: TGTGCCAGCAGCCCCGTATTGGCTCACACTGAAGCTTTCTTT
v_call: TRBV2; j_call: TRBJ2-2; d_call: NA; clone_size: NA; cdr3_aa: CASRRDETGETGELFF; cdr3_nt: TGTGCCAGCAGACGTGATGAGACTGGGGAGACCGGGGAGCTGTTTTTT
v_call: TRBV6-6; j_call: TRBJ1-1; d_call: TRBD1; clone_size: NA; cdr3_aa: CASRPTGGAGTEAFF; cdr3_nt: TGTGCCAGCAGGCCCACAGGGGGCGCGGGCACTGAAGCTTTCTTT
v_call: TRBV27; j_call: TRBJ1-2; d_call: TRBD1; clone_size: NA; cdr3_aa: CASSLRDRGQSSYGYTF; cdr3_nt: TGTGCCAGCAGTCTTCGGGACAGGGGGCAGAGTAGCTATGGCTACACCTTC